This entry describes one T cell receptor (beta chain). Its cognate antigen is unknown. The data were obtained in a study of shared clonotypes between healthy human individuals. Produced via immunoSEQ multiplex PCR; TCRdb's table is partial and in-frame only. The sample has some 550,000 clones, about 97% seen once. Study-level findings and limits: Naive subsets usually exceeded memory subsets in estimated richness. Lower generation probabilities were found for non-shared clonotypes than for those shared by all four donors.

The CDR3 extends over 13 amino acids. Germline lookup yields CDR1 SNHLY and CDR2 FYNNEI. Trimming cost V 11 bases and J 8 bases; bases outside gene matches: 11. The source of this sequence is a woman in her 30s in good health. This chain joins TRBV2 and TRBJ1-4; 7 positions agree with TRBD1. The sequenced sample was naive CD4+ T cells sorted from blood. Subset here: CD45RA+ positively selected. CDR3 DNA: TGTGCCGGAGAGACAGGGATGAAGGAAAAACTGTTTTTT. It yields the protein CAGETGMKEKLFF.